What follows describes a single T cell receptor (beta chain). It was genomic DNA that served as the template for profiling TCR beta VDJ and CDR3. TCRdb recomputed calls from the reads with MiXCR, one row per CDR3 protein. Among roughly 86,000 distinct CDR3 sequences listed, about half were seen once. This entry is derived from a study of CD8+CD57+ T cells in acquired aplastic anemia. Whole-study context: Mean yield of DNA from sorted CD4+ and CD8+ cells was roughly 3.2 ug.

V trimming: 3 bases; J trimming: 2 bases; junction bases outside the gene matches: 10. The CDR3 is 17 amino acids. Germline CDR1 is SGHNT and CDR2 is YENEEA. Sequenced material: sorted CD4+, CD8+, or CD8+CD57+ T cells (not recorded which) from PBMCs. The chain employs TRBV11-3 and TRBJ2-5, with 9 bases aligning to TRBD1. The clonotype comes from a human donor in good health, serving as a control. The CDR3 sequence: CASSFRQDRGVQETQYF. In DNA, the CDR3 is TGTGCCAGCAGCTTTAGGCAGGACAGGGGAGTTCAAGAGACCCAGTACTTC. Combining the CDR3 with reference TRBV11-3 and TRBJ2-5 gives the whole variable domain EAGVVQSPRYKIIEKKQPVAFWCNPISGHNTLYWYLQNLGQGPELLIRYENEEAVDDSQLPKDRFSAERLKGVDSTLKIQPAELGDSAVYLCASSFRQDRGVQETQYFGPGTRLLVL.